These 5 T cell receptor beta chains were all obtained from the same sample, sequenced in a study of cytomegalovirus exposure and HLA in healthy donors. The PCR used 60 Vbeta and 13 Jbeta primers. Measured with immunoSEQ multiplex PCR; TCRdb has only the in-frame clones, and not every one. This table has fewer than 250,000 clones, around four fifths appearing once. Sequencing was done on a sample of PBMCs. Receptor source: a woman aged 50 to 65 in good health and CMV-seropositive.

This chain connects TRBV27 to TRBJ2-7; D unclear. V lost 5 bases, J lost 5 bases, and 16 bases lay in between. CDR1 and CDR2 from the germline V gene are MNHEY and SMNVEV (reference sequence). The CDR3 has 14 amino acids. The CDR3 region has the DNA TGTGCCAGCAGTACCGGGTTAAAGGTAAACGAGCAGTACTTC. This sequence encodes CASSTGLKVNEQYF.

The chain carries TRBV11-2 and TRBJ2-3; no clear D gene. Per the germline V gene, CDR1 is SGHAT and CDR2 is FQNNGV. Deletions cut 1 base from V and 2 bases from J, with 13 bases between. The length of the CDR3 is 16 residues. In DNA, the CDR3 is TGTGCCAGCAGCTTAGCCCTGACAAGGAACACAGATACGCAGTATTTT. The encoded protein is CASSLALTRNTDTQYF.

The J gene is TRBJ1-2, the V gene TRBV10-3; D is undetermined. Per the germline V gene, CDR1 is ENHRY and CDR2 is SYGVKD. With 4 bases removed from V and 0 bases from J, the gap between germline ends came to 12 bases. The CDR3 extends over 15 amino acids. The CDR3: CAISGRQESNYGYTF. The CDR3 nucleotides read TGTGCCATCAGTGGTAGGCAGGAATCTAACTATGGCTACACCTTC.

The genes are TRBV6-5 and TRBJ2-2, with D uncertain. The germline gives CDR1 MNHEY, CDR2 SVGAGI. V lost 6 bases and J lost 4, with 9 bases in between. The CDR3 covers 13 residues. CDR3 residues: CASRKTGTGELFF. For the CDR3, the DNA is TGTGCCAGCAGAAAAACTGGCACCGGGGAGCTGTTTTTT.

This clone was counted only a few times. The rearrangement joins TRBV28 to TRBJ2-7, with D perhaps matching TRBD2 (6 bases). The CDR3 totals 15 residues. Between the trimmed V and J ends, which lost 3 bases and 0 bases, there was a span of 12 bases. Germline CDR1 is MDHEN and CDR2 is SYDVKM. The DNA of the CDR3 is TGTGCCAGCAGTTTGGGGGGTGAAGGCTCCTACGAGCAGTACTTC. This encodes CASSLGGEGSYEQYF.